Listed below are T cell receptor beta chains from one sample, sequenced in a study of blood T cell repertoires in COVID-19. Assay used: immunoSEQ multiplex PCR; TCRdb lists only in-frame clones, some missing. The data show approximately 45,000 clones, more than 70% seen once. Source material: peripheral blood. The origin of the receptors is a woman older than 75 with acute or convalescent COVID-19. CDR3s include the opening cysteine and the closing phenylalanine or tryptophan. Fields, in order: CDR3 DNA, CDR3 protein, D gene, V gene, J gene, clone size. A D gene is named only where the DNA matches it firmly. Clone size is not always given. Where it is, it says once, few, many or a class for expanded clones.

TGTGCCAGCATCTCGCAGTCGGAAGGGGGTTTCTTT	CASISQSEGGFF	NA	TRBV12-3/TRBV12-4	TRBJ1-1	NA
TGTGCCAGCTCACCCACCAGGGGTCCGGGATTTTACGAGCAGTACTTC	CASSPTRGPGFYEQYF	NA	TRBV18	TRBJ2-7	NA
TGCAGTGCTAGTGGACAGGGACCAACTAATGAAAAACTGTTTTTT	CSASGQGPTNEKLFF	TRBD1	TRBV20-1	TRBJ1-4	NA
TGTGCCAGCTCACCGACAGCCTCTGGGGCCAACGTCCTGACTTTC	CASSPTASGANVLTF	NA	TRBV18	TRBJ2-6	NA
TGTGCCAGCCCAGGGCAGGCGAACACCGGGGAGCTGTTTTTT	CASPGQANTGELFF	NA	TRBV6-5	TRBJ2-2	NA
TGTGCCAGCAGCGCTACAGGGGGACGAGAGACCCAGTACTTC	CASSATGGRETQYF	TRBD1	TRBV11-3	TRBJ2-5	NA
TGTGCCAGCAGCGCCCGGGGGAACCAGCGGGGGGTCCTGTTAAACACAGATACGCAGTATTTT	CASSARGNQRGVLLNTDTQYF	TRBD2	TRBV9	TRBJ2-3	NA
TGTGCCACCAGCAGAGGCGGGGACGGTTATGGCTACACCTTC	CATSRGGDGYGYTF	NA	TRBV15	TRBJ1-2	NA
TGTGCCAGCAGCCCGAGGACAGGGGCCTTCTCTGGAAACACCATATATTTT	CASSPRTGAFSGNTIYF	TRBD1	TRBV7-2	TRBJ1-3	NA
TGTGCCAGCAGTGAAGCGAGGCAGGGTTGGGCTGAAGCTTTCTTT	CASSEARQGWAEAFF	NA	TRBV6-1	TRBJ1-1	many
TGCAGTGCTAGTCCTAGAAGACAGGGGGGTGAAAAACTGTTTTTT	CSASPRRQGGEKLFF	TRBD1	TRBV20-1	TRBJ1-4	NA
TGTGCCAGCAGGACGTGGGGGGGGGTTGAGGAAAAACTGTTTTTT	CASRTWGGVEEKLFF	NA	TRBV6-5	TRBJ1-4	NA
TGTGCCAGCAGCTTGACAGGGGGCAGAGTGTACACTGAAGCTTTCTTT	CASSLTGGRVYTEAFF	TRBD1	TRBV11-2	TRBJ1-1	once
TGTGCCAGCAGCCCGTATAACTATGGCTACACCTTC	CASSPYNYGYTF	NA	TRBV27	TRBJ1-2	NA
TGTGCCAGCAGTTACGGGAGGACAGGAACGGCCACTGAAGCTTTCTTT	CASSYGRTGTATEAFF	TRBD1	TRBV6-5	TRBJ1-1	NA
TGTGCCAGCAGCCAACGGGGGATTGAAGCTTTCTTT	CASSQRGIEAFF	NA	TRBV3-1/TRBV3-2	TRBJ1-1	once
TGTGCCAGTAGGGCTAGCGGGGGAACAGATACGCAGTATTTT	CASRASGGTDTQYF	TRBD2	TRBV19	TRBJ2-3	NA
TGTGCCAGCAGCTTAGGGCCGGAGACAGGGGGCCGCGAGCAGTACTTC	CASSLGPETGGREQYF	TRBD1	TRBV11-1	TRBJ2-7	few
TGTGCCAGCAGTTTTAACAATCAGCCCCAGCATTTT	CASSFNNQPQHF	NA	TRBV12-3/TRBV12-4	TRBJ1-5	NA
TGTGCCAGCAGCGTAGAGGGGCAGAGCTCCTATAATTCACCCCTCCACTTT	CASSVEGQSSYNSPLHF	NA	TRBV9	TRBJ1-6	NA